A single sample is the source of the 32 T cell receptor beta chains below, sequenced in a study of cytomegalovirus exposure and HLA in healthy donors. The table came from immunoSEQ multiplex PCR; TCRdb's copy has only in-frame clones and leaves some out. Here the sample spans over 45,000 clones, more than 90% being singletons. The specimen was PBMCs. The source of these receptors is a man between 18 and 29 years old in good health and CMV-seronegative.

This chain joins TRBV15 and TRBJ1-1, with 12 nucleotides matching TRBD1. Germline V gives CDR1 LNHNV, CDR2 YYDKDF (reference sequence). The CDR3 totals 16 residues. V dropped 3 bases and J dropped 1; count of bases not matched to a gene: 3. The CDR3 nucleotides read TGTGCCACCAGCAGGGGACAGGGGGCGGCGAACACTGAAGCTTTCTTT. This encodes CATSRGQGAANTEAFF.

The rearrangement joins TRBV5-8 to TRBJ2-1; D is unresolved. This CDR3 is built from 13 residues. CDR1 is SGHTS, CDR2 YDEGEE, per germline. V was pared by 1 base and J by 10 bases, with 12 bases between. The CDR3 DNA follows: TGTGCCAGCAGCTTGATAATCGGTTCAGAGCAGTTCTTC. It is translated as CASSLIIGSEQFF.

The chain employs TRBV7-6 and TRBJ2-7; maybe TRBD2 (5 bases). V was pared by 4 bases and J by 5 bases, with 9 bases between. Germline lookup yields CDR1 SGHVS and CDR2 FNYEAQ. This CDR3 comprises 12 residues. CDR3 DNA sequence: TGTGCCAGCAGCTCCGGGGATCACGAGCAGTACTTC. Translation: CASSSGDHEQYF.

The DNA for the CDR3 is TGTGCCAGCAGCGCTTCCTCCGGGTTGGGAGAGACCCAGTACTTC. Translation: CASSASSGLGETQYF. This chain joins TRBV9 and TRBJ2-5; D not certain. The CDR3 covers 15 residues. Germline V gene sequence: CDR1 SGDLS, CDR2 YYNGEE. The germline V and J ends were trimmed by 3 bases and 4 bases, with 16 bases remaining between them. Together with reference TRBV9 and TRBJ2-5, the CDR3 gives the full variable domain: DSGVTQTPKHLITATGQRVTLRCSPRSGDLSVYWYQQSLDQGLQFLIQYYNGEERAKGNILERFSAQQFPDLHSELNLSSLELGDSALYFCASSASSGLGETQYFGPGTRLLVL.

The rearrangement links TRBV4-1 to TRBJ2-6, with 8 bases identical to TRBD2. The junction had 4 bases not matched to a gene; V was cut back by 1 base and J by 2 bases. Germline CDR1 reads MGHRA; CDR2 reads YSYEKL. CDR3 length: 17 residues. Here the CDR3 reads CASSQVLRGAGANVLTF. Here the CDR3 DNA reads TGCGCCAGCAGCCAAGTGCTGCGGGGGGCTGGGGCCAACGTCCTGACTTTC.

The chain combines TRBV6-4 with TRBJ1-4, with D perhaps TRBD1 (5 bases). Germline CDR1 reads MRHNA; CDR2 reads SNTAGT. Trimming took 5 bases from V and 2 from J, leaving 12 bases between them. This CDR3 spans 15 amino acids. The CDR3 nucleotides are TGTGCCAGCAGTCCTAATCAGGGCACTAATGAAAAACTGTTTTTT. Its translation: CASSPNQGTNEKLFF.

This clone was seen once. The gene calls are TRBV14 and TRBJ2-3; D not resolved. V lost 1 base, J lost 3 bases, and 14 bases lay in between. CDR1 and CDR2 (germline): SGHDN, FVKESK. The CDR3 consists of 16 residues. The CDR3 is CASSQGSGGRTDTQYF. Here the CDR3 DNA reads TGTGCCAGCAGCCAAGGTAGTGGCGGAAGGACAGATACGCAGTATTTT.

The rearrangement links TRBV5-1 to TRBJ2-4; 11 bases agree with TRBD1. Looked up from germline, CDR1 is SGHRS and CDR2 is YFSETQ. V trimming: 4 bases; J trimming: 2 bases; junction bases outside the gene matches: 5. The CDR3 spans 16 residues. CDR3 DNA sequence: TGCGCCAGCAGCGAGGGACAGGGGGACCCCAAAAACATTCAGTACTTC. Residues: CASSEGQGDPKNIQYF.

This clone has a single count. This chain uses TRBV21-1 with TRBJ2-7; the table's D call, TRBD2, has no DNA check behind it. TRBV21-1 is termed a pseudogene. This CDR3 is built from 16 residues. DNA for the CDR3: TGTGCCAGCAGCCCGGGGACTAGCGGGGTAGCCTACGAGCAGTACTTC. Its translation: CASSPGTSGVAYEQYF.

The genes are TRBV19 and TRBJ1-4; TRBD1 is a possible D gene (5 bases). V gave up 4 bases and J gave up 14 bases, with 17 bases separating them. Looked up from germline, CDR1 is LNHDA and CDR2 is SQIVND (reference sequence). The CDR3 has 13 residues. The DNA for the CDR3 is TGTGCCAGTAGTACCCAGGGCAAGGTCGGGCTGTTTTTT. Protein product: CASSTQGKVGLFF.

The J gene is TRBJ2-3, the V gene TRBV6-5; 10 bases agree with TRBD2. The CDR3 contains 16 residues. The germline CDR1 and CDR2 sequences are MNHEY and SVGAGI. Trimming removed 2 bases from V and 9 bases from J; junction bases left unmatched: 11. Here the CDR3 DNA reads TGTGCCAGCAGTTACAGCGGGAGGGCCGGTAGAGGGACGCAGTATTTT. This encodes CASSYSGRAGRGTQYF.

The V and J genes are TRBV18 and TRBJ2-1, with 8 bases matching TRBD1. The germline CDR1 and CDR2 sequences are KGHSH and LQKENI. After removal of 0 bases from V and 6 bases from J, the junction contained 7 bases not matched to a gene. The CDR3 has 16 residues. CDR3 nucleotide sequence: TGTGCCAGCTCACCACCGGGGCAGGGGGCCCGCAATGAGCAGTTCTTC. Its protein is CASSPPGQGARNEQFF.

CDR3 in amino acids: CASSLHSGTEAFF. The CDR3 DNA is TGTGCCAGCAGCCTGCACAGTGGGACTGAAGCTTTCTTT. This chain links TRBV13 with TRBJ1-1; D is undetermined. The germline V gene has CDR1 PRHDT and CDR2 FYEKMQ (reference sequence). The CDR3 contains 13 residues. Trimming removed 5 bases at V and 5 bases at J, with 12 bases between.

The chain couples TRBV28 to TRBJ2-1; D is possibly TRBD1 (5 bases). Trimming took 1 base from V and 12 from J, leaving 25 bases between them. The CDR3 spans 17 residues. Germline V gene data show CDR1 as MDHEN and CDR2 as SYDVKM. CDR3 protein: CASSLYVEGAHPSGQFF. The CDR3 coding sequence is TGTGCCAGCAGTTTATATGTCGAAGGGGCCCACCCGTCGGGGCAGTTCTTC. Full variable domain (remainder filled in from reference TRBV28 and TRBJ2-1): DVKVTQSSRYLVKRTGEKVFLECVQDMDHENMFWYRQDPGLGLRLIYFSYDVKMKEKGDIPEGYSVSREKKERFSLILESASTNQTSMYLCASSLYVEGAHPSGQFFGPGTRLTVL.

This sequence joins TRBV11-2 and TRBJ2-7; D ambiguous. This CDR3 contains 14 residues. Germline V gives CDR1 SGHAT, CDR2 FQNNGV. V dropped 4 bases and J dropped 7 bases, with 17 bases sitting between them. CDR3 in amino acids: CASSSQMGTAEQYF. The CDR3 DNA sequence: TGTGCCAGCAGCTCCCAAATGGGCACGGCGGAGCAGTACTTC.

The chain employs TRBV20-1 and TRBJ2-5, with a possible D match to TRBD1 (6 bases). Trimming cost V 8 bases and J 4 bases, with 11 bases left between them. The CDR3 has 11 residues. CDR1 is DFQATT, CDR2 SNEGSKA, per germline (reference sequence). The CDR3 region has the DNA TGCAGTTGGGGGCTAAGAGAGACCCAGTACTTC. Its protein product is CSWGLRETQYF.

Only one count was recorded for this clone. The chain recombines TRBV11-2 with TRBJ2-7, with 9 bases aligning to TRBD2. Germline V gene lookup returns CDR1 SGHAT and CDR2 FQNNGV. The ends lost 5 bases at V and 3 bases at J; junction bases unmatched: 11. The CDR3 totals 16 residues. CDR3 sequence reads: CASSTFSGSGVYEQYF. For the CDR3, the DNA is TGTGCCAGCAGCACATTTAGCGGGAGTGGGGTCTACGAGCAGTACTTC.

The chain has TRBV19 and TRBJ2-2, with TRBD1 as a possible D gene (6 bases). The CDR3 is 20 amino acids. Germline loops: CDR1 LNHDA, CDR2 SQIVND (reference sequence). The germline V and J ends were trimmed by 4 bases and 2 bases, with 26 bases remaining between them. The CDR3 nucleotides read TGTGCCAGTAGTACCACCCAAATTGTGACAGGTCCCCTCAACACCGGGGAGCTGTTTTTT. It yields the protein CASSTTQIVTGPLNTGELFF.

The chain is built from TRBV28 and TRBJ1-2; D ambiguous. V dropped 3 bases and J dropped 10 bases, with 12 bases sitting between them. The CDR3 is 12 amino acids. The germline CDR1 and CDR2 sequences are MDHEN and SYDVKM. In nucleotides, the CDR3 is TGTGCCAGCAGTTTGGTCCACAGTGCCTACACCTTC. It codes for CASSLVHSAYTF.

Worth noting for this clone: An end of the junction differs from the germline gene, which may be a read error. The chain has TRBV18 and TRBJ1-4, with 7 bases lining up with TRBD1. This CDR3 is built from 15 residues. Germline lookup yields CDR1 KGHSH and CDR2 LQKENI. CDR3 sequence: CASGARQGSSTQLVF. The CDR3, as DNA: TGTGCCAGCGGAGCCAGACAGGGCTCTAGTACCCAACTGGTTTTT.

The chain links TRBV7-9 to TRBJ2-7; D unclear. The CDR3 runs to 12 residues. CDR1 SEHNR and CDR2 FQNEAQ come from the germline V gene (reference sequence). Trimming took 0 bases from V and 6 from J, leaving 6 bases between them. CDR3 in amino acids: CASSLAHGEQYF. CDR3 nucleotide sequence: TGTGCCAGCAGCTTAGCGCACGGCGAGCAGTACTTC.

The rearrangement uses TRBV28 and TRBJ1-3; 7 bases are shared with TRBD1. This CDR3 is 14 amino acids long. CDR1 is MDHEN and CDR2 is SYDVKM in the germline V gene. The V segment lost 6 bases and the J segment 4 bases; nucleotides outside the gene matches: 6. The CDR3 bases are TGTGCCAGCAGGCCACAGGGGAGCGGAAACACCATATATTTT. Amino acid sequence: CASRPQGSGNTIYF.

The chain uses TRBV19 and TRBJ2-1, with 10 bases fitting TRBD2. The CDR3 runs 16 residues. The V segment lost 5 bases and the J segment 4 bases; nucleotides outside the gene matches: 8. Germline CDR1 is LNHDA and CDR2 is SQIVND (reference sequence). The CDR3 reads CASSLSGTSEYNEQFF. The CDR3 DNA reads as TGTGCCAGTAGTCTATCCGGGACTAGCGAGTACAATGAGCAGTTCTTC.

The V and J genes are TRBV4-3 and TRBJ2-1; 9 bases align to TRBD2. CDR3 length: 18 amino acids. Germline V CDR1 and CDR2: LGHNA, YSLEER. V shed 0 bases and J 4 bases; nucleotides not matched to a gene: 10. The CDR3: CASSQDWIAGVGYNEQFF. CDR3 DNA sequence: TGCGCCAGCAGCCAAGATTGGATAGCGGGAGTAGGTTACAATGAGCAGTTCTTC.

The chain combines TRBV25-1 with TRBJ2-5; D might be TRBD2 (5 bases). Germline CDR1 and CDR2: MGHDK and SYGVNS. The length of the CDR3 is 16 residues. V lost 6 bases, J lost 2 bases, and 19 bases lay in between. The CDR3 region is CASSHQMDFGQETQYF. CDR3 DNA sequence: TGTGCCAGCAGCCACCAAATGGACTTCGGGCAAGAGACCCAGTACTTC.

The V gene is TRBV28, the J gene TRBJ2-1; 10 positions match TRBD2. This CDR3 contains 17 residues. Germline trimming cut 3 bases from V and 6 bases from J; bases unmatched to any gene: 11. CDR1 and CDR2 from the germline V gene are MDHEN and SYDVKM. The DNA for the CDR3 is TGTGCCAGCAGTTTGCTAGCGGGAGATAAGTTCTCCAATGAGCAGTTCTTC. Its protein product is CASSLLAGDKFSNEQFF.

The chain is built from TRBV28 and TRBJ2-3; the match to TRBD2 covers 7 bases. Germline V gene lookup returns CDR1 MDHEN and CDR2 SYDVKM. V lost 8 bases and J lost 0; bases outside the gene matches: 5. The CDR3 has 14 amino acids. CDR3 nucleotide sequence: TGTGCCAGCCGGTCGGGACTAAGCACAGATACGCAGTATTTT. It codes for CASRSGLSTDTQYF.

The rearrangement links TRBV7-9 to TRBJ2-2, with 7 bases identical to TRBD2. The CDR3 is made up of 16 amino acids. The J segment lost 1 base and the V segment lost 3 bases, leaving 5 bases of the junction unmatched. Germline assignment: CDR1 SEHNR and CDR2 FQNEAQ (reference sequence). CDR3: CASSFGSGMNTGELFF. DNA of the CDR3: TGTGCCAGCAGCTTCGGGAGCGGGATGAACACCGGGGAGCTGTTTTTT.

The CDR3 coding sequence is TGTGCCAGCAGCCCCCACGACGCTAGATCCTACAATGAGCAGTTCTTC. This codes for CASSPHDARSYNEQFF. This chain joins TRBV13 and TRBJ2-1; D is uncertain. This CDR3 contains 16 residues. Per germline, CDR1 PRHDT and CDR2 FYEKMQ (reference sequence). V lost 5 bases, J lost 1 base, and 15 bases lay in between. Variable domain in full (rest from reference TRBV13 and TRBJ2-1): AAGVIQSPRHLIKEKRETATLKCYPIPRHDTVYWYQQGPGQDPQFLISFYEKMQSDKGSIPDRFSAQQFSDYHSELNMSSLELGDSALYFCASSPHDARSYNEQFFGPGTRLTVL.

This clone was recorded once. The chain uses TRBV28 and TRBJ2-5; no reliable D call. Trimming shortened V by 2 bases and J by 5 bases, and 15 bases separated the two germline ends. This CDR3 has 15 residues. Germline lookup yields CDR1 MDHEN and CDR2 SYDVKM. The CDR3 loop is CASSLGFGLGETQYF. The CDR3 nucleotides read TGTGCCAGCAGTTTAGGGTTTGGGTTGGGCGAGACCCAGTACTTC.

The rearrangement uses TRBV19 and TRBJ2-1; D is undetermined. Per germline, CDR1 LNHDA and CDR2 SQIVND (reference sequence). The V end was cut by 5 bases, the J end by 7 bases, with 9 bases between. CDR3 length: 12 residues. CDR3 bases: TGTGCCAGTAGTGCCAGATGGAATGAGCAGTTCTTC. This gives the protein CASSARWNEQFF.

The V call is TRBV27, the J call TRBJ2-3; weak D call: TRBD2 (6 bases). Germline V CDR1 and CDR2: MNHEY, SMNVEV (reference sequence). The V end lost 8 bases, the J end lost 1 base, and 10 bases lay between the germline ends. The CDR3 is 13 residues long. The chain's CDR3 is CASGRPGTDTQYF. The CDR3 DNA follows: TGTGCCAGCGGGAGGCCCGGCACAGATACGCAGTATTTT.